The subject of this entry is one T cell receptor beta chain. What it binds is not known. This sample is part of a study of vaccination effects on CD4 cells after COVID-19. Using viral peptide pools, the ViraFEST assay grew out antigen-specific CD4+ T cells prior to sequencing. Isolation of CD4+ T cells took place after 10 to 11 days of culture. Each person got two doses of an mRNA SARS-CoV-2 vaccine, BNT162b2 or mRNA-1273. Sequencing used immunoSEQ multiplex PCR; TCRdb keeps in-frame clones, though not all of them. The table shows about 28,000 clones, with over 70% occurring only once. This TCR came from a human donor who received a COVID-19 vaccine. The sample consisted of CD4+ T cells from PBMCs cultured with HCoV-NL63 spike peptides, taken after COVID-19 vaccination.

The CDR3 reads CASSDKGQGGNSPLHF. As DNA, the CDR3 is TGTGCCAGCAGTGATAAGGGTCAGGGAGGGAATTCACCCCTCCACTTT. The chain has TRBV9 and TRBJ1-6; TRBD1 is a possible D gene (5 bases). Germline V gene lookup returns CDR1 SGDLS and CDR2 YYNGEE. The CDR3 has 16 residues. Trimming removed 5 bases from V and 7 bases from J, with 19 bases in between.